This passage covers 18 T cell receptor beta chains from one sample sequenced in a study of early T cells in non-severe SARS-CoV-2 infection. Each CDR3 protein is one row after TCRdb ran MiXCR on the 5' RACE reads. The sample includes some 38,000 distinct CDR3 sequences, 5.3% of them seen just once. The specimen sequenced was whole blood. Every receptor here comes from an adult who was a healthcare worker with PCR-confirmed SARS-CoV-2 infection or an uninfected control (not recorded which).

This clonotype was seen at least ten times. V is TRBV29-1 and J is TRBJ2-1; 8 bases agree with TRBD1. CDR3 length: 15 amino acids. The ends lost 6 bases at V and 7 bases at J; junction bases unmatched: 14. Germline V gives CDR1 SQVTM, CDR2 ANQGSEA. CDR3 residues: CSVEGDDRGSNEQFF. The CDR3, as DNA: TGCAGCGTGGAGGGGGATGACAGGGGCTCAAATGAGCAGTTCTTC.

V and J are TRBV7-2 and TRBJ2-3; a weak D match, TRBD2 (6 bases). This CDR3 comprises 14 residues. The germline gives CDR1 SGHTA, CDR2 FQGNSA. V was cut by 3 bases and J by 6 bases, with 13 bases left in between. The CDR3 coding sequence is TGTGCCAGCAGCTTTAGCGGCCCCGGGGATACGCAGTATTTT. Translating it yields CASSFSGPGDTQYF.

This clonotype was recorded at least ten times. The gene calls are TRBV20-1 and TRBJ2-3; 13 nucleotides line up with TRBD2. Germline CDR1 reads DFQATT; CDR2 reads SNEGSKA (reference sequence). V shed 3 bases and J 8 bases; nucleotides not matched to a gene: 5. This CDR3 is built from 14 residues. CDR3 residues: CSARGLAGPSTQYF. The CDR3 bases are TGCAGTGCTAGGGGACTAGCGGGACCATCTACGCAGTATTTT.

This clonotype has only a few counts. The rearrangement uses TRBV12-3 or TRBV12-4 and TRBJ1-6, with D perhaps TRBD1 (5 bases). The CDR3 has 16 amino acids. Trimming took off 6 bases at V and 9 bases at J, with 21 bases between the two ends. The CDR3 nucleotides read TGTGCCAGCAGCTACTCCTCCTACCAGGGAGGTTCACCCCTCCACTTT. It encodes CASSYSSYQGGSPLHF.

This clonotype was seen ten or more times. The rearrangement links TRBV7-9 to TRBJ1-4; the match to TRBD1 covers 8 bases. The CDR3 length is 14 residues. Per germline, CDR1 SEHNR and CDR2 FQNEAQ (reference sequence). The junction had 2 bases not matched to a gene; V was cut back by 5 bases and J by 3 bases. The CDR3: CASSKQGANEKLFF. The CDR3 region has the DNA TGTGCCAGCAGCAAACAGGGGGCTAATGAAAAACTGTTTTTT.

This clonotype has only a few counts. The V and J genes are TRBV30 and TRBJ1-3; D is uncertain. The CDR3 is made up of 12 amino acids. Germline CDR1 reads GTSNPN; CDR2 reads SVGIG (reference sequence). The V gene lost 4 bases and the J gene lost 5 bases, with 9 bases spanning the gap. CDR3 region: CAWKLRRNTIYF. CDR3 DNA sequence: TGTGCCTGGAAGTTGAGAAGAAACACCATATATTTT.

This clonotype was seen at least ten times. The chain uses TRBV11-2 and TRBJ2-5; D perhaps matches TRBD2 (5 bases). V was clipped by 3 bases and J by 3 bases, with 11 bases between them. CDR1 is SGHAT and CDR2 is FQNNGV in the germline V gene. The CDR3 contains 14 residues. The CDR3 nucleotides are TGTGCCAGCAGCTTTCTGGACTTGGAAGAGACCCAGTACTTC. This sequence encodes CASSFLDLEETQYF.

This clonotype has a count of ten or more. V gene TRBV6-2 or TRBV6-3 combines with J gene TRBJ1-1; 7 bases are shared with TRBD1. Looked up from germline, CDR1 is MNHEY and CDR2 is SVGEGT. This CDR3 region has 12 residues. V lost 5 bases to trimming and J lost 7 bases; unmatched junction nucleotides: 4. CDR3 in amino acids: CASSPGQIEAFF. The CDR3 DNA sequence: TGTGCCAGCAGTCCGGGACAGATTGAAGCTTTCTTT.

This clonotype was seen only once. J is TRBJ2-3 and V is TRBV5-5; D is perhaps TRBD2 (7 bases). Germline V gives CDR1 SGHKS, CDR2 YYEKEE (reference sequence). V was cut by 6 bases and J by 2 bases, with 13 bases left in between. The CDR3 length is 14 residues. This CDR3 is CASNTAGATDTQYF. The CDR3 DNA follows: TGTGCCAGCAACACTGCGGGGGCCACAGATACGCAGTATTTT.

This clonotype was seen at least ten times. The J gene is TRBJ1-2, the V gene TRBV12-3 or TRBV12-4, with a tentative D call TRBD1 (5 bases). The CDR3 loop spans 13 amino acids. The germline V and J ends were trimmed by 4 bases and 6 bases, with 12 bases remaining between them. The CDR3 loop reads CASSSSGTHGYTF. For the CDR3, the DNA is TGTGCCAGCAGTTCCTCCGGGACCCATGGCTACACCTTC.

In this sample, this clonotype turned up many times. The J gene is TRBJ2-1, the V gene TRBV5-1; unclear D gene. The CDR3 covers 16 residues. The V and J ends lost 4 bases and 0 bases respectively, with 14 bases between them. Per germline, CDR1 SGHRS and CDR2 YFSETQ. The CDR3 DNA follows: TGCGCCAGCAGCACGCCGGGCGCTAGCTCCTACAATGAGCAGTTCTTC. Residues: CASSTPGASSYNEQFF.

This clonotype occurred many times. The chain uses TRBV2 and TRBJ2-7; 8 bases line up with TRBD1. Germline CDR1 reads SNHLY; CDR2 reads FYNNEI. This CDR3 contains 14 residues. V trimming: 7 bases; J trimming: 6 bases; junction bases outside the gene matches: 11. CDR3 DNA sequence: TGTGCCAGCAAGGGGCCAGACAGGGGAGGCGAGCAGTACTTC. Translation: CASKGPDRGGEQYF.

This clonotype was detected many times. The chain recombines TRBV4-2 with TRBJ2-1, with TRBD2 identical over 9 bases. V lost 3 bases to trimming and J lost 7 bases; unmatched junction nucleotides: 7. CDR1 is LGHNA and CDR2 is YNFKEQ in the germline V gene. The length of the CDR3 is 15 residues. CDR3 residues: CASSQAGGPNNEQFF. CDR3 sequence (DNA): TGTGCCAGCAGCCAGGCGGGGGGGCCTAATAATGAGCAGTTCTTC.

This clonotype has ten or more counts. This chain connects TRBV2 to TRBJ1-5; D unclear. Trimming cost V 7 bases and J 4 bases, with 20 bases left between them. Germline CDR1 is SNHLY and CDR2 is FYNNEI. This CDR3 spans 16 amino acids. The CDR3 nucleotides read TGTGCCAGCACCGAGGTGGTCGGGAACCCGAATCAGCCCCAGCATTTT. Its translation: CASTEVVGNPNQPQHF.

There are many counts of this clonotype. V gene TRBV7-9 combines with J gene TRBJ2-6, with D perhaps TRBD1 (6 bases). The V end was cut by 5 bases, the J end by 2 bases, with 10 bases between. CDR1 SEHNR and CDR2 FQNEAQ come from the germline V gene (reference sequence). The CDR3 loop spans 15 amino acids. CDR3: CASSPQGTGANVLTF. DNA for the CDR3: TGTGCCAGCAGCCCACAGGGTACTGGGGCCAACGTCCTGACTTTC.

This clonotype was detected a few times. This chain connects TRBV19 to TRBJ1-5; 7 bases fit TRBD1. V was clipped by 3 bases and J by 8 bases; unmatched bases: 4. The length of the CDR3 is 13 residues. Germline V gives CDR1 LNHDA, CDR2 SQIVND (reference sequence). The CDR3 protein is CASSMEGAKPQHF. CDR3 nucleotide sequence: TGTGCCAGTAGTATGGAGGGGGCGAAGCCCCAGCATTTT.

This clonotype was seen ten or more times. The chain couples TRBV6-1 to TRBJ1-4; D is unresolved. Per the germline V gene, CDR1 is MNHNS and CDR2 is SASEGT. The CDR3 runs to 12 residues. Trimming removed 7 bases at V and 8 bases at J, with 11 bases between. CDR3 sequence: CASTLGWEKLFF. CDR3 in DNA: TGTGCCAGCACGCTCGGATGGGAAAAACTGTTTTTT.

This clonotype showed up many times. The chain couples TRBV6-2 or TRBV6-3 to TRBJ2-2; D not resolved. Trimming took 3 bases from V and 1 from J, leaving 12 bases between them. This CDR3 comprises 16 residues. CDR1 and CDR2 from the germline V gene are MNHEY and SVGEGT. CDR3 in amino acids: CASSYPEDGNTGELFF. In DNA form, the CDR3 reads TGTGCCAGCAGTTATCCCGAGGACGGGAACACCGGGGAGCTGTTTTTT.